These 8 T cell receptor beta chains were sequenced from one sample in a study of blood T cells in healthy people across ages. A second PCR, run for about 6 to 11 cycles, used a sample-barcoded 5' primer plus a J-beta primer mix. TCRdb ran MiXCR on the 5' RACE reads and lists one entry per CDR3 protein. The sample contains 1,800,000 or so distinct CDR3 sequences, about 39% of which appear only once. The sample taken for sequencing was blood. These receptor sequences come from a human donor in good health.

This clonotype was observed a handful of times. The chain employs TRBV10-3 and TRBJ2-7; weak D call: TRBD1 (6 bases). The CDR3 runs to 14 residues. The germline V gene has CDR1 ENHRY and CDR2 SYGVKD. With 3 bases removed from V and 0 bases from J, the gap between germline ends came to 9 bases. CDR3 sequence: CAISETGSSYEQYF. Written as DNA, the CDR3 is TGTGCCATCAGTGAAACAGGGTCCTCCTACGAGCAGTACTTC.

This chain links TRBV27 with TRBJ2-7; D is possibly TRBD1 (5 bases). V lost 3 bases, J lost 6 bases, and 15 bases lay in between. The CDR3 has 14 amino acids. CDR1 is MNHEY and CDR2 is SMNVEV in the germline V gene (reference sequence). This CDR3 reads CASSLGRVVREQYF. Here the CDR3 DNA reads TGTGCCAGCAGTTTGGGGCGAGTAGTCCGCGAGCAGTACTTC.

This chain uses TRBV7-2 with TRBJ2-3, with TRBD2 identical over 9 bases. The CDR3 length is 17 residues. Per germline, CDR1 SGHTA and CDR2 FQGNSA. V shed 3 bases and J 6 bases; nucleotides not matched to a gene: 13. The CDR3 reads CASSLGLSGGYGDTQYF. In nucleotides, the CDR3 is TGTGCCAGCAGCTTGGGACTAAGCGGGGGGTACGGGGATACGCAGTATTTT.

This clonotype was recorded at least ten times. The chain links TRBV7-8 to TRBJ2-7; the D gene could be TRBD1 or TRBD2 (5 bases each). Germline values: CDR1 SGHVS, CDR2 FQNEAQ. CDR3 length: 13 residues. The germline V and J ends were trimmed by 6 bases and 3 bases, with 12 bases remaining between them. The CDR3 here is CASSSEGFYEQYF. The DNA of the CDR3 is TGTGCCAGCAGTTCTGAGGGGTTCTACGAGCAGTACTTC.

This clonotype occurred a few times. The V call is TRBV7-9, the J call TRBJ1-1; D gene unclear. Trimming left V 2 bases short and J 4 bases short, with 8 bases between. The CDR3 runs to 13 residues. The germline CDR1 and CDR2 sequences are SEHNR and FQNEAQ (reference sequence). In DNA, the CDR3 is TGTGCCAGCAGCTTAACGAGCGTCACTGAAGCTTTCTTT. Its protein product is CASSLTSVTEAFF.

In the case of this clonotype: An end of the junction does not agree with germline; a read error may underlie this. The CDR3 spells CAASDGQGHNQPQHF. DNA of the CDR3: TGTGCCGCCAGTGATGGACAGGGTCATAATCAGCCCCAGCATTTT. The genes are TRBV24-1 and TRBJ1-5, with TRBD1 matching over 8 bases. Per germline, CDR1 KGHDR and CDR2 SFDVKD. This CDR3 is built from 15 residues.

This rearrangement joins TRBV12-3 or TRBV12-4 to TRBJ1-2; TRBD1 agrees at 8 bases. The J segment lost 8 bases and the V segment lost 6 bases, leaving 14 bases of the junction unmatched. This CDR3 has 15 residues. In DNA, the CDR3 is TGTGCCAGCAGACCCCTCGGGCAGGGGGCGCACGGCTACACCTTC. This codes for CASRPLGQGAHGYTF.

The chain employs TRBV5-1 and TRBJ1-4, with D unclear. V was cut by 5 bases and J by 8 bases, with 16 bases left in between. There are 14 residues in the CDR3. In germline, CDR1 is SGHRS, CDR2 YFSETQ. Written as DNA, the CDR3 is TGCGCCAGCAGTGGATCGTTCAGAGGCGAAAAACTGTTTTTT. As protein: CASSGSFRGEKLFF.